This T cell receptor beta chain was captured in a study of preoperative IRX-2 immunotherapy in early breast cancer. Sequencing used immunoSEQ multiplex PCR; TCRdb keeps in-frame clones, though not all of them. The table has 30,000 or so clones, 70% to 85% seen once. The treatment is: preoperative locoregional IRX-2 cytokine immunotherapy. Between the trimmed V and J ends, which lost 8 bases and 0 bases, there was a span of 10 bases. This CDR3 is 14 amino acids long. From germline, CDR1 is MNHGY and CDR2 SAAAGT. V gene TRBV6-8 combines with J gene TRBJ1-4; no definite D call. The biological material was taken from a patient treated with IRX-2 immunotherapy. This clonotype was obtained from a human donor with breast cancer. CDR3 sequence reads: CASSRIATNEKLFF. CDR3 nucleotides: TGTGCCAGCTCACGGATAGCAACTAATGAAAAACTGTTTTTT.